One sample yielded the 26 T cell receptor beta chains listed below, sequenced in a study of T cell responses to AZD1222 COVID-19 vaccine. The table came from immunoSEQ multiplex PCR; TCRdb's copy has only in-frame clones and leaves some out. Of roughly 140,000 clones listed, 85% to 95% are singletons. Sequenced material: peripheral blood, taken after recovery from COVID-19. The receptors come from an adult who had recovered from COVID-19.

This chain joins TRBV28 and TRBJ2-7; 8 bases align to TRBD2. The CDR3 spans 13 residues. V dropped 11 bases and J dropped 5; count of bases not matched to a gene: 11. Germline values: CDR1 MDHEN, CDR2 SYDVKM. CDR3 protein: CAASRGARDEQYF. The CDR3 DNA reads TGTGCCGCCTCGCGGGGGGCGCGTGACGAGCAGTACTTC.

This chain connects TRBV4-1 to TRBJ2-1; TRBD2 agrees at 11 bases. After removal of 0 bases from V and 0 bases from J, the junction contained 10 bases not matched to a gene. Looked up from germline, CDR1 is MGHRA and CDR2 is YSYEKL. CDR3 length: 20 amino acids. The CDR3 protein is CASSQDSTSGSYSSYNEQFF. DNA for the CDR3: TGCGCCAGCAGCCAAGATAGCACTAGCGGGAGTTACAGCTCCTACAATGAGCAGTTCTTC.

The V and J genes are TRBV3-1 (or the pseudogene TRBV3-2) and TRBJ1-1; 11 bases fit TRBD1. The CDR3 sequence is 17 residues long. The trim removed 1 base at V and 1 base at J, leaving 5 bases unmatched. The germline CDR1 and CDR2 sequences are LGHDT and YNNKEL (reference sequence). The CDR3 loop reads CASSQGTGGKGNTEAFF. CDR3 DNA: TGTGCCAGCAGCCAAGGGACAGGGGGCAAGGGGAACACTGAAGCTTTCTTT.

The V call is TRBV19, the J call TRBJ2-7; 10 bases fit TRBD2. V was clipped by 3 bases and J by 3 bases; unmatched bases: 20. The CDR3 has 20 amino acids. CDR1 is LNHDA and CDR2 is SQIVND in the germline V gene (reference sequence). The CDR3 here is CASSIGPPQREGQRSYEQYF. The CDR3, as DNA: TGTGCCAGTAGTATTGGCCCCCCGCAGCGGGAGGGCCAGAGGAGCTACGAGCAGTACTTC. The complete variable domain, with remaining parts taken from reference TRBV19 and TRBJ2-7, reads DGGITQSPKYLFRKEGQNVTLSCEQNLNHDAMYWYRQDPGQGLRLIYYSQIVNDFQKGDIAEGYSVSREKKESFPLTVTSAQKNPTAFYLCASSIGPPQREGQRSYEQYFGPGTRLTVT.

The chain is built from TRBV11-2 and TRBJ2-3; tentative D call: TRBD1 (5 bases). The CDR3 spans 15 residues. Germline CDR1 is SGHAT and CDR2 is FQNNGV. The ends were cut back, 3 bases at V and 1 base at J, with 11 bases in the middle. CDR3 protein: CASSFRVAGTDTQYF. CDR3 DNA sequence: TGTGCCAGCAGCTTCAGGGTAGCTGGCACAGATACGCAGTATTTT.

The CDR3 coding sequence is TGTGCCAGCAGCCTAACAGGCCGCACAGATACGCAGTATTTT. It is translated as CASSLTGRTDTQYF. The rearrangement links TRBV5-6 to TRBJ2-3, with D maybe TRBD1 (5 bases). V was trimmed by 4 bases and J by 1 base, leaving 10 bases between them. CDR1 is SGHDT, CDR2 YYEEEE, per germline. There are 14 residues in the CDR3. Combining the CDR3 with reference TRBV5-6 and TRBJ2-3 gives the whole variable domain DAGVTQSPTHLIKTRGQQVTLRCSPKSGHDTVSWYQQALGQGPQFIFQYYEEEERQRGNFPDRFSGHQFPNYSSELNVNALLLGDSALYLCASSLTGRTDTQYFGPGTRLTVL.

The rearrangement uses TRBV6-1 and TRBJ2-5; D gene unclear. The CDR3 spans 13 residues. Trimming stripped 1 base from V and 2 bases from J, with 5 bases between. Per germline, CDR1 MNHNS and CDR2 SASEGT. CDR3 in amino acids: CASSEGTQETQYF. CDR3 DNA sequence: TGTGCCAGCAGTGAAGGGACGCAAGAGACCCAGTACTTC.

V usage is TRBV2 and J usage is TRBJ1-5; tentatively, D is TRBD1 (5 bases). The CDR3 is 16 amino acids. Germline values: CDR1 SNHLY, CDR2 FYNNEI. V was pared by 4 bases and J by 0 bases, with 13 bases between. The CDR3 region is CASSGGSTNSNQPQHF. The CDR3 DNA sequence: TGTGCCAGCAGTGGGGGGTCCACAAATAGCAATCAGCCCCAGCATTTT.

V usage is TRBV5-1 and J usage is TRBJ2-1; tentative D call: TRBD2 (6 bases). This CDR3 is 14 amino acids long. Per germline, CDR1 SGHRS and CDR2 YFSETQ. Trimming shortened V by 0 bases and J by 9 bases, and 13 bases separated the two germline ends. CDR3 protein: CASSLVGLSTEQFF. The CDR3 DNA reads TGCGCCAGCAGCTTGGTGGGACTCTCGACTGAGCAGTTCTTC.

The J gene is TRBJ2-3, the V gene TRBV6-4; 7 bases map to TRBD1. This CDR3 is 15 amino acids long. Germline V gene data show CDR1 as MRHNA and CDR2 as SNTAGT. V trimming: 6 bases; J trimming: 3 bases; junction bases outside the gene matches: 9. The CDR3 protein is CASRMRDSPTDTQYF. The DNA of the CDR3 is TGTGCCAGCAGGATGAGGGACAGCCCTACAGATACGCAGTATTTT.

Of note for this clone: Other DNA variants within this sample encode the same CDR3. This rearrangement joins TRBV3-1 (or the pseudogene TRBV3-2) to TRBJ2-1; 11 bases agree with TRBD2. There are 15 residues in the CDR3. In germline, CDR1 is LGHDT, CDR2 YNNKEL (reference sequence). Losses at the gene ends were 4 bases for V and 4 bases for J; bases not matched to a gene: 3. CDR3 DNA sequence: TGTGCCAGCAGCCCCTTAGCGGGAGGGTACAATGAGCAGTTCTTC. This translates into CASSPLAGGYNEQFF.

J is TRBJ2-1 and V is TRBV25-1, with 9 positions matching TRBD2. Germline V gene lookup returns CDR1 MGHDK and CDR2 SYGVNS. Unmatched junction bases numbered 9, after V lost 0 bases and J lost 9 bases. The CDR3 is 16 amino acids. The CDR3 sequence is CASSEYSASGRPEQFF. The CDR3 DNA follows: TGTGCCAGCAGTGAATATTCGGCCAGCGGGAGGCCTGAGCAGTTCTTC.

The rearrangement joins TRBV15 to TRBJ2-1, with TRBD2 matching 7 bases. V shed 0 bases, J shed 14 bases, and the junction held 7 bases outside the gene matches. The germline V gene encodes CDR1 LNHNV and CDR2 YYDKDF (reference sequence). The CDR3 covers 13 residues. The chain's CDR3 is CATSRDRAGLEFF. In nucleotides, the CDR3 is TGTGCCACCAGCAGAGATCGAGCGGGACTCGAGTTCTTC.

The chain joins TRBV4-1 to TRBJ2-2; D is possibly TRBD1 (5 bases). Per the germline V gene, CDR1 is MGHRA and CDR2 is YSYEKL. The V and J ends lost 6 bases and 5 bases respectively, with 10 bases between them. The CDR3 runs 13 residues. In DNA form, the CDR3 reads TGCGCCAGCAGTTCAAGGGGAACCGGGGAGCTGTTTTTT. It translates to CASSSRGTGELFF.

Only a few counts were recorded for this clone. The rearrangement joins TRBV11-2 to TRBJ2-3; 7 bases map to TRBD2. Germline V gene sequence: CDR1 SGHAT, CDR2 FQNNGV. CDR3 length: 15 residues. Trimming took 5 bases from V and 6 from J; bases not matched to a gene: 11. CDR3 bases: TGTGCCAGCAGCCTCCTGGGGGGGGATCTGGATACGCAGTATTTT. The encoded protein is CASSLLGGDLDTQYF.

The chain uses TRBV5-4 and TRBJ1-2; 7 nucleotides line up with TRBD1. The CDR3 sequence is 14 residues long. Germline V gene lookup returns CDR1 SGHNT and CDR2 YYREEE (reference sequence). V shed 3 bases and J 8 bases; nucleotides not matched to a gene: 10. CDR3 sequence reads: CASSWGDRARGYTF. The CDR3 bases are TGTGCCAGCAGCTGGGGAGACAGGGCCCGGGGCTACACCTTC.

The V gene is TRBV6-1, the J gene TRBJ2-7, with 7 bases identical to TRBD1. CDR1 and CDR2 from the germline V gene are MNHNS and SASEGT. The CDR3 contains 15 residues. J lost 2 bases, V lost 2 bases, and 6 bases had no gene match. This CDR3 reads CASSENTGAPYEQYF. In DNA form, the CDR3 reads TGTGCCAGCAGTGAAAACACAGGGGCCCCCTACGAGCAGTACTTC.

CDR3 loop: CASSWTGTRTYEQYF. CDR3 nucleotides: TGTGCCAGCAGCTGGACCGGGACTAGGACATACGAGCAGTACTTC. This chain uses TRBV7-3 with TRBJ2-7; 8 bases map to TRBD2. Germline values: CDR1 SGHTA, CDR2 FQGTGA. The V and J ends lost 4 bases and 4 bases, in that order; junction bases with no gene match: 9. This CDR3 is built from 15 residues.

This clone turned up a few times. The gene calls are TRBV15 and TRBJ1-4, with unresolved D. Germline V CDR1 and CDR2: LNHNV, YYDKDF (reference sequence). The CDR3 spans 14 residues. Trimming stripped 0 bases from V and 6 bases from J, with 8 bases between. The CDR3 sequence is CATSRDNGDEKLFF. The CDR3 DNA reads TGTGCCACCAGCAGAGATAATGGCGATGAAAAACTGTTTTTT.

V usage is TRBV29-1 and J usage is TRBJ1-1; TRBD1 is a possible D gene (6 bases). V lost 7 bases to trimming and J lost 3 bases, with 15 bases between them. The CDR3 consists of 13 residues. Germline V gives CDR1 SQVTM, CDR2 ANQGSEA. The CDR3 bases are TGCAGCGCTGCTGGGCAGGGGCACACTGAAGCTTTCTTT. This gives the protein CSAAGQGHTEAFF.

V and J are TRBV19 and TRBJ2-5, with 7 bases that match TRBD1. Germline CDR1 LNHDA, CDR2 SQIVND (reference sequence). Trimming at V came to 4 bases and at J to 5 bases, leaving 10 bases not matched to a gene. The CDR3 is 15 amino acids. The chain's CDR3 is CASSTGTASWETQYF. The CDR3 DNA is TGTGCCAGTAGTACAGGGACAGCGTCGTGGGAGACCCAGTACTTC.

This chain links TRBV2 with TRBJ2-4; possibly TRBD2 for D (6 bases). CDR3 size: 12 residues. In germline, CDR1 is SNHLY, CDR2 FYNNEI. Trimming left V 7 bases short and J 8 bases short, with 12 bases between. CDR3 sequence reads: CASKLGGDIQYF. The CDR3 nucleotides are TGTGCCAGCAAGCTGGGAGGAGACATTCAGTACTTC.

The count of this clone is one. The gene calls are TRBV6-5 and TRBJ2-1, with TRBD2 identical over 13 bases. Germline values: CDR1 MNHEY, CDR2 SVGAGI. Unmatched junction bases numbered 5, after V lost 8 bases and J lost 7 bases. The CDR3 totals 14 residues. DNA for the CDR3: TGTGCCAGCGGACTAGCGGGAGTCTCAAATGAGCAGTTCTTC. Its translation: CASGLAGVSNEQFF.

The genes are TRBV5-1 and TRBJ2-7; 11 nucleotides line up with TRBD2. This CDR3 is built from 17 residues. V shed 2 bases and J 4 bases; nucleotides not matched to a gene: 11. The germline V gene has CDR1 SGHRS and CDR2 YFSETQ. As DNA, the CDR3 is TGCGCCAGCAGCTTAACAGGACTAGCGGGCGGGGGGTACGAGCAGTACTTC. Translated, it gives CASSLTGLAGGGYEQYF.

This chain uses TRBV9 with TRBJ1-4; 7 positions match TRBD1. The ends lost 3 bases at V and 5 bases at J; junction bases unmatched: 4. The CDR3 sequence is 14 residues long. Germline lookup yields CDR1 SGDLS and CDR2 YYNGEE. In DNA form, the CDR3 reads TGTGCCAGCAGCGCCGGGACAGTCAATGAAAAACTGTTTTTT. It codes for CASSAGTVNEKLFF.

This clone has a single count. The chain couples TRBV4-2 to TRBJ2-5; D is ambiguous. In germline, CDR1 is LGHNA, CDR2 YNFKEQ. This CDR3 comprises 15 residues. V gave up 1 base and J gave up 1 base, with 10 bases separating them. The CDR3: CASSQVQDAQETQYF. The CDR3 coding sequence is TGTGCCAGCAGCCAAGTACAAGACGCCCAAGAGACCCAGTACTTC.